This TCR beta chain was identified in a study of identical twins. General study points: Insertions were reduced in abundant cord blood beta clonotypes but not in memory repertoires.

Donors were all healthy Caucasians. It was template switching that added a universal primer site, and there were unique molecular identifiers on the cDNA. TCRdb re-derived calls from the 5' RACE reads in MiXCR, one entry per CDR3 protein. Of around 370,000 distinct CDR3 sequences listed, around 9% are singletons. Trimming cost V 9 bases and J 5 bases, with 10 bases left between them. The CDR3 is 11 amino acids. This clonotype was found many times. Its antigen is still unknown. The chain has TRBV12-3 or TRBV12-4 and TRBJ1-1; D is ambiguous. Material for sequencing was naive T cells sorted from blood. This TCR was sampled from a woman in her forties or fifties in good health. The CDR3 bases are TGTGCCAGTTGGGGTGGTACTGAAGCTTTCTTT. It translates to CASWGGTEAFF.